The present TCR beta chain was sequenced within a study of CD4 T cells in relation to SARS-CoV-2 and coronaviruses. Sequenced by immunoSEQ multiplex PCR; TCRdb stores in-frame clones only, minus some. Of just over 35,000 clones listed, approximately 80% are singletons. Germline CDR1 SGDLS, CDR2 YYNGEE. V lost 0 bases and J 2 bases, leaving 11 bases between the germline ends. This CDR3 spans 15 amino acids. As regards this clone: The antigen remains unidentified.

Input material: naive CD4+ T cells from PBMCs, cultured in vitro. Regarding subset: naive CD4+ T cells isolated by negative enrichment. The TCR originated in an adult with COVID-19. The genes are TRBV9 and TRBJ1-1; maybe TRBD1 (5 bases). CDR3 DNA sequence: TGTGCCAGCAGCGTAGTATTAACAGGCAACACTGAAGCTTTCTTT. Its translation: CASSVVLTGNTEAFF.